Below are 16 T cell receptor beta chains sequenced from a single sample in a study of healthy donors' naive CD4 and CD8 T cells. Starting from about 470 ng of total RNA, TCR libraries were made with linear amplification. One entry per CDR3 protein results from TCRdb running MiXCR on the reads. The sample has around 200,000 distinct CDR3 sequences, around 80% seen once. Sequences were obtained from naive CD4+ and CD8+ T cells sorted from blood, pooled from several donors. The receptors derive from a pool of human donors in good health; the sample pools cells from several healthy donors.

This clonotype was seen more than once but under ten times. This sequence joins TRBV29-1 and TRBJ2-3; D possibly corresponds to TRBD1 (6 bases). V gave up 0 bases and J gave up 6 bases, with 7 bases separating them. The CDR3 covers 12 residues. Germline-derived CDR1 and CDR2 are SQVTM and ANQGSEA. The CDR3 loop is CSVEEQGDTQYF. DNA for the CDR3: TGCAGCGTTGAAGAGCAGGGGGATACGCAGTATTTT.

CDR3 DNA sequence: TGCGCCAGTACCGGGACAGGGTCTTTCGGGGAGCAGTTCTTC. The encoded protein is CASTGTGSFGEQFF. The rearrangement joins TRBV5-1 to TRBJ2-1; TRBD1 agrees at 9 bases. Germline CDR1 is SGHRS and CDR2 is YFSETQ. The CDR3 spans 14 residues. V lost 8 bases and J lost 10; bases outside the gene matches: 13. The variable domain in full, completed from reference TRBV5-1 and TRBJ2-1, reads KAGVTQTPRYLIKTRGQQVTLSCSPISGHRSVSWYQQTPGQGLQFLFEYFSETQRNKGNFPGRFSGRQFSNSRSEMNVSTLELGDSALYLCASTGTGSFGEQFFGPGTRLTVL.

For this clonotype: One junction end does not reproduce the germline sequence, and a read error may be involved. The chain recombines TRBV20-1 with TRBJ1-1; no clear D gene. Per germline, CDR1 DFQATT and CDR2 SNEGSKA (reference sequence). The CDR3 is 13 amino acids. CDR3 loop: CSAGDLQQAEAFF. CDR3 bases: TGCAGTGCTGGAGATTTGCAGCAGGCTGAAGCTTTCTTT.

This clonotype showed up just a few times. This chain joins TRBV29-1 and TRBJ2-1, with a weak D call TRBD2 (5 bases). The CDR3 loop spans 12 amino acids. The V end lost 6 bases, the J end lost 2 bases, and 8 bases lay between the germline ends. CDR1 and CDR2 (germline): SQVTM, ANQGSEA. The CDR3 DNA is TGCAGCGTACTAGGACCCTACAATGAGCAGTTCTTC. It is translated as CSVLGPYNEQFF.

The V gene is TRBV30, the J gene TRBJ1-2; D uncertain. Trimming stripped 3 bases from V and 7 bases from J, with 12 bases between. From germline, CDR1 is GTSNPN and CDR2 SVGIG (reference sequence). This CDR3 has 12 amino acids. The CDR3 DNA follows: TGTGCCTGGAGGGCAGCGGATTTTGGCTACACCTTC. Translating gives CAWRAADFGYTF.

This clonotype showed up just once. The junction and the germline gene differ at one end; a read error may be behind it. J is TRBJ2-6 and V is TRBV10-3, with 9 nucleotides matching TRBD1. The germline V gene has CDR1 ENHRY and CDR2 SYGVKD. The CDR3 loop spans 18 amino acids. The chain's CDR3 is CAITSPGTGHSGANVLTF. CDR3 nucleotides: TGTGCTATCACTTCGCCCGGGACAGGGCATTCTGGGGCCAACGTCCTGACTTTC.

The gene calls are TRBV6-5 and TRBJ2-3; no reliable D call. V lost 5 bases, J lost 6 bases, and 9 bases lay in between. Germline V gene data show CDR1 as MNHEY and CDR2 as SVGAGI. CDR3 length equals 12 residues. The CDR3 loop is CASSAWSDTQYF. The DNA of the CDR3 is TGTGCCAGCAGTGCATGGAGTGATACGCAGTATTTT.

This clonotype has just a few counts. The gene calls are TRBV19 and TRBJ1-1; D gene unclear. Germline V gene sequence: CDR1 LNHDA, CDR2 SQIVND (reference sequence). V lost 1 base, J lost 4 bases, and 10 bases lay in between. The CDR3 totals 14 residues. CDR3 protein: CASSIGGASTEAFF. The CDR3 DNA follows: TGTGCCAGTAGTATAGGCGGCGCTTCCACTGAAGCTTTCTTT.

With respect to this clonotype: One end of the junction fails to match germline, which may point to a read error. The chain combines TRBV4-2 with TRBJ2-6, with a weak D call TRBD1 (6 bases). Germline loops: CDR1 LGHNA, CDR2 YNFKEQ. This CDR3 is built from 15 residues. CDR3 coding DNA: TGCGCCAGCAGCCAGACAGGAACGGGGGCCAACGTCCTGACTTTC. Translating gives CASSQTGTGANVLTF.

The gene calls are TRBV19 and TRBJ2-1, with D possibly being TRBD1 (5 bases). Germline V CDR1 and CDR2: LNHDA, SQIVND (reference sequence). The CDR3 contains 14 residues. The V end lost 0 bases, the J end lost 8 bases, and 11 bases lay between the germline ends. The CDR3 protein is CASSIEGQGYEQFF. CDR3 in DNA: TGTGCCAGTAGTATAGAAGGGCAGGGCTATGAGCAGTTCTTC.

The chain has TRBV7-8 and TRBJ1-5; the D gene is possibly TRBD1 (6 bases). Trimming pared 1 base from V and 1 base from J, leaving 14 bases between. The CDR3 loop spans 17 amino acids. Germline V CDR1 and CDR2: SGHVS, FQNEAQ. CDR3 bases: TGTGCCAGCAGCTTAGGGGGCAGGGGCTGGAGCAATCAGCCCCAGCATTTT. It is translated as CASSLGGRGWSNQPQHF.

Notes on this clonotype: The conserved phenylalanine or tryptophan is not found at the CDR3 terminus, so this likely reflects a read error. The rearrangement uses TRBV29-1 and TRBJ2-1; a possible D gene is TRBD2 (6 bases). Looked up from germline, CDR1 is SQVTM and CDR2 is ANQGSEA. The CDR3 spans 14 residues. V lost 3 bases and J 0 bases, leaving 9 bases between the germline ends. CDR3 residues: CSVEGLVSYNEQFS. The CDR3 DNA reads TGCAGCGTTGAGGGACTTGTCTCCTACAATGAGCAGTTCTCC.

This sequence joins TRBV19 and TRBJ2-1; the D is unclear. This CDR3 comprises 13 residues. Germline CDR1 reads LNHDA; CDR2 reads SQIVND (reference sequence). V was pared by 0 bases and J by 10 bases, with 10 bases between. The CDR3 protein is CASSIDRSKEQFF. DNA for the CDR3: TGTGCCAGTAGTATAGATCGTAGTAAGGAGCAGTTCTTC.

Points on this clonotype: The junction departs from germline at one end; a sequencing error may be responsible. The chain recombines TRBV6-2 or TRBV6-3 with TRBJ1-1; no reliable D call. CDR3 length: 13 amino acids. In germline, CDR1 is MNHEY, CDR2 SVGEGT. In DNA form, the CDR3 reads TGTGCCATCAGTGAGAGGCAGAACACTGAAGCTTTCTTT. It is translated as CAISERQNTEAFF.

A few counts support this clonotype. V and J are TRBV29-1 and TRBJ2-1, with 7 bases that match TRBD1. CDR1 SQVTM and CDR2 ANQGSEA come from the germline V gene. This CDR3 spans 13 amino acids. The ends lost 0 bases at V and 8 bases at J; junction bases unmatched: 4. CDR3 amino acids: CSVEEGTADEQFF. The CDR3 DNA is TGCAGCGTTGAAGAAGGGACAGCGGATGAGCAGTTCTTC.

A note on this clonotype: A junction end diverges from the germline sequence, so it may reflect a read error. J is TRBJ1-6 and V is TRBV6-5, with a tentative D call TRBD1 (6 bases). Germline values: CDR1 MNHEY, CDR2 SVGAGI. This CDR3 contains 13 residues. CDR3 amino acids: CASRPGHNSPLHF. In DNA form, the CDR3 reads TGTGCCAGCAGACCGGGACATAACTCACCCCTCCACTTT.